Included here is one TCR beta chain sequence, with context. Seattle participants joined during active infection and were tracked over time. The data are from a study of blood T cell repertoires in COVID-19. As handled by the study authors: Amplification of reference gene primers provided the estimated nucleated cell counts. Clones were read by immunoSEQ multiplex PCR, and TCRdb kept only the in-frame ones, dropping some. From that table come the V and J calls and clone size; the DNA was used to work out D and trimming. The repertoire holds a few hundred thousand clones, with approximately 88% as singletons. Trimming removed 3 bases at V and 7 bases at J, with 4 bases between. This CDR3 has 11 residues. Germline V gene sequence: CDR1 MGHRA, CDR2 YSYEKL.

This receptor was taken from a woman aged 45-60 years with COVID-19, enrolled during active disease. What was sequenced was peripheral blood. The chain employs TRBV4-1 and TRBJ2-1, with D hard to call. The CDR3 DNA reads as TGCGCCAGCAGCCAGTCTAATGAGCAGTTCTTC. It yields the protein CASSQSNEQFF.